This entry is about one TCR beta chain. Its specificity is not known. The junction departs from germline at one end; a sequencing error may be responsible. The entry originates in a study of T-cell memory formation after mild COVID-19. Study-level points and caveats: Within pre-infection memory, some responding clones were found, suggesting cross-reactive memory joined.

TCRdb re-called the 5' RACE reads through MiXCR, storing one row per CDR3 protein. The profile shows approximately 480,000 distinct CDR3 sequences, around a sixth of them singletons. CDR1 is DFQATT, CDR2 SNEGSKA, per germline (reference sequence). The CDR3 is 14 residues long. The V call is TRBV20-1, the J call TRBJ1-1; TRBD1 matches 8 bases. The receptor was derived from an adult woman who had mild COVID-19 (a few samples of this study predate the infection). Cell type and time point are not known. The sequencing input was PBMCs or a T cell subset sorted from them (not recorded which). The CDR3 spells CSAEDRDLNTEDFF. For the CDR3, the DNA is TGCAGTGCCGAGGACAGGGACTTAAACACTGAAGATTTCTTT.